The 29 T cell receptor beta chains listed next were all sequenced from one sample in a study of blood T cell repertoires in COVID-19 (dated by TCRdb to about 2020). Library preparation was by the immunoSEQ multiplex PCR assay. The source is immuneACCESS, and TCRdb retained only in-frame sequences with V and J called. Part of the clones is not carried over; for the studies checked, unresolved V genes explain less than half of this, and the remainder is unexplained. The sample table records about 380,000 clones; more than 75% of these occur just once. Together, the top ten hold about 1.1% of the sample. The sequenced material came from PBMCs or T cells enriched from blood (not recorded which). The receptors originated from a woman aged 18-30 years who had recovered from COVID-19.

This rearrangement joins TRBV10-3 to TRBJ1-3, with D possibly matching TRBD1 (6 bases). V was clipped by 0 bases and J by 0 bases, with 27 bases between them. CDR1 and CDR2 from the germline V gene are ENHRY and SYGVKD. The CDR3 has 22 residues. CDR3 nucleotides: TGTGCCATCAGTGAGTCGATACCATATGGGGGTTTTGGGGGCCGCTCTGGAAACACCATATATTTT. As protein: CAISESIPYGGFGGRSGNTIYF.

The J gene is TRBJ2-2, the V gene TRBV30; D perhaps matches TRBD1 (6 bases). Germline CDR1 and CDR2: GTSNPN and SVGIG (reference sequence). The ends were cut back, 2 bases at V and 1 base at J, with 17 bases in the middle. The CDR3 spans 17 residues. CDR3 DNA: TGTGCCTGGAGTAAAAACCTCGGGACAAGGAACACCGGGGAGCTGTTTTTT. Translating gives CAWSKNLGTRNTGELFF.

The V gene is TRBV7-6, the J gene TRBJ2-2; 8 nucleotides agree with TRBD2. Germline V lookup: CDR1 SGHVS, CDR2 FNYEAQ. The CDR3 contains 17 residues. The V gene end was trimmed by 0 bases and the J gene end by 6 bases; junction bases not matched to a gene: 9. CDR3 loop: CASSLARSGESSGELFF. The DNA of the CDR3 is TGTGCCAGCAGCTTAGCGCGTAGCGGGGAGTCGTCCGGGGAGCTGTTTTTT.

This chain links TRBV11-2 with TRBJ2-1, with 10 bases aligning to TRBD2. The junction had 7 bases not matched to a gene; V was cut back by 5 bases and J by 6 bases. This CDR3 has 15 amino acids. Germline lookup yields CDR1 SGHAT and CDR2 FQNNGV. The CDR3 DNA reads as TGTGCCAGCAGCCCCAGCGGGGGGGCGGGCAATGAGCAGTTCTTC. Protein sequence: CASSPSGGAGNEQFF.

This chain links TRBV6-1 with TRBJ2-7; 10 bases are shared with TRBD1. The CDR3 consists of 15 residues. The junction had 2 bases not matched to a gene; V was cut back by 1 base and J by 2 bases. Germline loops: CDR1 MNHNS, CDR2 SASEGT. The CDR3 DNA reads TGTGCCAGCAGTGAAGAGGACAGGGGGGCCTACGAGCAGTACTTC. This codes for CASSEEDRGAYEQYF.

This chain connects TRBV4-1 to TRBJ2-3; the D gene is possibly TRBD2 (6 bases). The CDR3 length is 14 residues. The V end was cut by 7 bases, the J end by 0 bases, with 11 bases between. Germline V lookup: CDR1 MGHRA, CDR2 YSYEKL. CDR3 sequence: CASTASASTDTQYF. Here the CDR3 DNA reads TGCGCCAGCACCGCTAGCGCTAGCACAGATACGCAGTATTTT.

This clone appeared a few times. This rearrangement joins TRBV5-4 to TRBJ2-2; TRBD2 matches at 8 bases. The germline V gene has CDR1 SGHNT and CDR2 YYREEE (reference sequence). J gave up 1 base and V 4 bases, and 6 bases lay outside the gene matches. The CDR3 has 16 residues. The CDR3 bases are TGTGCCAGCAGCCCAGCGGGGGCATGGAACACCGGGGAGCTGTTTTTT. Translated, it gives CASSPAGAWNTGELFF.

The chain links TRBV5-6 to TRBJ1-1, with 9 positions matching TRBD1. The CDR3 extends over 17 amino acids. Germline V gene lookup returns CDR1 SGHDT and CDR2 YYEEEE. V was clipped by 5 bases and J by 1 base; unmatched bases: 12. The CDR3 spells CASSFHPAQGANTEAFF. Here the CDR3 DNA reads TGTGCCAGCAGTTTCCATCCCGCACAGGGGGCGAACACTGAAGCTTTCTTT.

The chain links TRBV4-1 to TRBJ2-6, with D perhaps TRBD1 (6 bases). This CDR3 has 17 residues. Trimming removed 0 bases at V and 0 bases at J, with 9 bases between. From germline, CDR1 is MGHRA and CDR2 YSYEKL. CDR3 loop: CASSQEGTISGANVLTF. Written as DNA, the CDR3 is TGCGCCAGCAGCCAAGAGGGGACAATCTCTGGGGCCAACGTCCTGACTTTC.

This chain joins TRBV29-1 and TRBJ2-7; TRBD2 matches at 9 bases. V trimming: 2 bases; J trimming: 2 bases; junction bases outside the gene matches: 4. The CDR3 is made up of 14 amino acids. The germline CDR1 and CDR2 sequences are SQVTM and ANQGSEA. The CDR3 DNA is TGCAGCGTTGAATTGGCGGGGGGGACCTACGAGCAGTACTTC. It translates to CSVELAGGTYEQYF.

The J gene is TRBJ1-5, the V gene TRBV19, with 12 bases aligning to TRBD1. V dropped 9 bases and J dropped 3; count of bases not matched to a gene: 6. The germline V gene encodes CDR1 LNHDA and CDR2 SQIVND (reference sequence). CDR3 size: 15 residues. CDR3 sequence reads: CASVGTGGHNQPQHF. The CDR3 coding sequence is TGTGCCAGCGTCGGGACAGGGGGCCACAATCAGCCCCAGCATTTT.

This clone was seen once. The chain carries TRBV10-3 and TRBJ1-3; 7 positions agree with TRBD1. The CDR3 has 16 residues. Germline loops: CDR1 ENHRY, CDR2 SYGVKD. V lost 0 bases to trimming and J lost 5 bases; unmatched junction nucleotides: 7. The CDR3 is CAISESLAGGRNTIYF. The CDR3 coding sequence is TGTGCCATCAGTGAGTCATTGGCAGGGGGTAGAAACACCATATATTTT.

The CDR3 DNA reads as TGTGCCAGCAGCCAAGATTGGGGCCGGACGAGGAGCGGCTACACCTTC. Protein sequence: CASSQDWGRTRSGYTF. The chain combines TRBV14 with TRBJ1-2; TRBD1 is a possible D gene (5 bases). CDR1 SGHDN and CDR2 FVKESK come from the germline V gene. The CDR3 totals 16 residues. Trimming pared 0 bases from V and 8 bases from J, leaving 19 bases between.

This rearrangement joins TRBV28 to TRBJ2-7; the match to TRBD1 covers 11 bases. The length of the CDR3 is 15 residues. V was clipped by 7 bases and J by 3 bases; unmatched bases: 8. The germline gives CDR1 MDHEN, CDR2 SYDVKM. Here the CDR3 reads CASTTTGQGGYEQYF. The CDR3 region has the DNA TGTGCCAGCACTACCACGGGACAGGGGGGCTACGAGCAGTACTTC. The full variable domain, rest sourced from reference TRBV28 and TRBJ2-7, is DVKVTQSSRYLVKRTGEKVFLECVQDMDHENMFWYRQDPGLGLRLIYFSYDVKMKEKGDIPEGYSVSREKKERFSLILESASTNQTSMYLCASTTTGQGGYEQYFGPGTRLTVT.

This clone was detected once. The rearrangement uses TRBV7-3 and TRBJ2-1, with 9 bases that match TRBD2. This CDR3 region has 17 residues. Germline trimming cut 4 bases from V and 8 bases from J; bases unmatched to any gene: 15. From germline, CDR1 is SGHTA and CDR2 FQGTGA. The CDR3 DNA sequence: TGTGCCAGCAGCTCCGCTCCGGGACTAGCTAGGGGATATGAGCAGTTCTTC. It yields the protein CASSSAPGLARGYEQFF.

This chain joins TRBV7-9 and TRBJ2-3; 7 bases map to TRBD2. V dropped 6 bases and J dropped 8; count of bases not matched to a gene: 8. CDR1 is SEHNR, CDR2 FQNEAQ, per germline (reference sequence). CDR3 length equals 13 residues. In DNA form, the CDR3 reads TGTGCCAGCAGTGGACTAGGGTTGGGTACGCAGTATTTT. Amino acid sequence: CASSGLGLGTQYF.

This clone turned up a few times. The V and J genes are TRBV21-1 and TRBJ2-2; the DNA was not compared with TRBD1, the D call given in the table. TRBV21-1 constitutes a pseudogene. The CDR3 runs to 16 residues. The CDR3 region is CASSNPKGGGTGELFF. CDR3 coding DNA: TGTGCCAGCAGCAACCCAAAAGGGGGTGGCACCGGGGAGCTGTTTTTT.

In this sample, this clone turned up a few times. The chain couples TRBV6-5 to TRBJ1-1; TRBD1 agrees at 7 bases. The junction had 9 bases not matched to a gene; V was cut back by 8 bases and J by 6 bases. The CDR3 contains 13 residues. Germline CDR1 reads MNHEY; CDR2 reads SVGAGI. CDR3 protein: CASVQGYESEAFF. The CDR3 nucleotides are TGTGCCAGCGTACAGGGGTACGAGTCTGAAGCTTTCTTT.

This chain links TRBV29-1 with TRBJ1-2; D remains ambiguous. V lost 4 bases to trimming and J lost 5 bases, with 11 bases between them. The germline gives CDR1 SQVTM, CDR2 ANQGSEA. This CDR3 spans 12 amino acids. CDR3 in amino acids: CSVVDLEYGYTF. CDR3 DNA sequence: TGCAGCGTTGTGGACTTGGAGTATGGCTACACCTTC.

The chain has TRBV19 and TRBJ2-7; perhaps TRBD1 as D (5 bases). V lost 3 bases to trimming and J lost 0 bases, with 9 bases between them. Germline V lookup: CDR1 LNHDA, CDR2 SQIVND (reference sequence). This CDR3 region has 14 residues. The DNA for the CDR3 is TGTGCCAGTAGTATGTACCAGGGCTCCTACGAGCAGTACTTC. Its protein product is CASSMYQGSYEQYF. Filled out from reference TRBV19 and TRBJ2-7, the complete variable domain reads DGGITQSPKYLFRKEGQNVTLSCEQNLNHDAMYWYRQDPGQGLRLIYYSQIVNDFQKGDIAEGYSVSREKKESFPLTVTSAQKNPTAFYLCASSMYQGSYEQYFGPGTRLTVT.

CDR3 DNA: TGTGCCAGCTCAACCAACACAGGGCTGCCCCAGCATTTT. This gives the protein CASSTNTGLPQHF. The chain employs TRBV18 and TRBJ1-5, with D maybe TRBD1 (6 bases). Germline V CDR1 and CDR2: KGHSH, LQKENI. Trimming stripped 5 bases from V and 9 bases from J, with 14 bases between. The CDR3 has 13 residues. Filled out from reference TRBV18 and TRBJ1-5, the complete variable domain reads NAGVMQNPRHLVRRRGQEARLRCSPMKGHSHVYWYRQLPEEGLKFMVYLQKENIIDESGMPKERFSAEFPKEGPSILRIQQVVRGDSAAYFCASSTNTGLPQHFGDGTRLSIL.

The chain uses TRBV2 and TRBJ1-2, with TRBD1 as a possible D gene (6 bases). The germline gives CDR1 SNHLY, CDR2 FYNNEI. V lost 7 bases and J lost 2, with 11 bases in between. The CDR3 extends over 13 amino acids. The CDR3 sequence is CASKGGPNYGYTF. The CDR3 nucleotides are TGTGCCAGCAAGGGGGGGCCAAACTATGGCTACACCTTC.

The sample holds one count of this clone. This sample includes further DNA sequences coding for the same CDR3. CDR3 sequence: CASSPLRETQYF. The CDR3 nucleotides read TGTGCCAGCTCACCGCTAAGAGAGACCCAGTACTTC. The rearrangement links TRBV18 to TRBJ2-5; D ambiguous. Germline assignment: CDR1 KGHSH and CDR2 LQKENI. The CDR3 sequence is 12 residues long. V was cut by 3 bases and J by 4 bases, with 6 bases left in between.

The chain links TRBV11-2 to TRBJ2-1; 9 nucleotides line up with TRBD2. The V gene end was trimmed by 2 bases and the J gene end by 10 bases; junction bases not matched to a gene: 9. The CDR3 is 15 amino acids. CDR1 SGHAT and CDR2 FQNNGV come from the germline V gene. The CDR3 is CASSLFAGGPREQFF. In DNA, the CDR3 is TGTGCCAGCAGCTTATTTGCGGGGGGGCCCAGGGAGCAGTTCTTC.

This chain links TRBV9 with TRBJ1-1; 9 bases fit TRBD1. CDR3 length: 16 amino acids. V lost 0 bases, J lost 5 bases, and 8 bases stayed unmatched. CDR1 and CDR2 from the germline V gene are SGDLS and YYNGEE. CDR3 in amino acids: CASSVGLGQGHTEAFF. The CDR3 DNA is TGTGCCAGCAGCGTAGGATTGGGACAGGGTCATACTGAAGCTTTCTTT.

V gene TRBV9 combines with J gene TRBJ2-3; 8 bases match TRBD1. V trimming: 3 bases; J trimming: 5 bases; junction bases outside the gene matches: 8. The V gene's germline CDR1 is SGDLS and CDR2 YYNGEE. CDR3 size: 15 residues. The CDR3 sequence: CASSAGQGKGDTQYF. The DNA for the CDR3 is TGTGCCAGCAGCGCTGGACAGGGCAAGGGAGATACGCAGTATTTT.

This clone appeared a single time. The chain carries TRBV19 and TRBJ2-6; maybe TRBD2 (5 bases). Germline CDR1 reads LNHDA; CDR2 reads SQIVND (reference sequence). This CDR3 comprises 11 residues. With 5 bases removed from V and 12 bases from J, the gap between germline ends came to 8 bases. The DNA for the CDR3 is TGTGCCAGTAGTTTCGCGGGCGTCCTGACTTTC. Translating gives CASSFAGVLTF. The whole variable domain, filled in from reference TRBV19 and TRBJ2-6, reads DGGITQSPKYLFRKEGQNVTLSCEQNLNHDAMYWYRQDPGQGLRLIYYSQIVNDFQKGDIAEGYSVSREKKESFPLTVTSAQKNPTAFYLCASSFAGVLTFGAGSRLTVL.

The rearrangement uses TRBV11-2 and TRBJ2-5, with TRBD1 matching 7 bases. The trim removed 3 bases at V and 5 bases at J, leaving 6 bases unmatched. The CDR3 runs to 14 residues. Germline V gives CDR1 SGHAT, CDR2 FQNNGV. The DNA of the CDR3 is TGTGCCAGCAGCTTGGTAGGGGGCGCGGAGACCCAGTACTTC. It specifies CASSLVGGAETQYF.

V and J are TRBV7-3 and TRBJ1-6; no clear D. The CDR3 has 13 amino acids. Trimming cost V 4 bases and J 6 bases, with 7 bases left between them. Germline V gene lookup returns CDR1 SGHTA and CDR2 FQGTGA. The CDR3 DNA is TGTGCCAGCAGCTCCAGCGGTAATTCACCCCTCCACTTT. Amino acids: CASSSSGNSPLHF.